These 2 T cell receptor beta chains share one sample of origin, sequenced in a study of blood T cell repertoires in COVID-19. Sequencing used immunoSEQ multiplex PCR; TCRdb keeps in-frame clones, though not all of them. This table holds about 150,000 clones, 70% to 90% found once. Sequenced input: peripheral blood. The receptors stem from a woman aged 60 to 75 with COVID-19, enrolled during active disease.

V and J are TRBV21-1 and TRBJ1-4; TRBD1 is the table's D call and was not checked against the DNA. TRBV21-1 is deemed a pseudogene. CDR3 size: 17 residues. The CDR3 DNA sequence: TGTGCCAGCATGTCGAAGGGCAGGGGGAGGTCTAATGAAAAACTGTTTTTT. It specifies CASMSKGRGRSNEKLFF.

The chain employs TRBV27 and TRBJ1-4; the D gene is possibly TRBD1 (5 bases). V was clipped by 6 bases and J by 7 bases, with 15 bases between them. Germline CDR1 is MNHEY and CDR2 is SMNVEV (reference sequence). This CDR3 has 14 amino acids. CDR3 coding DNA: TGTGCCAGCAGCCCGTGGGGCCGGAGTGAAAAACTGTTTTTT. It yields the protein CASSPWGRSEKLFF. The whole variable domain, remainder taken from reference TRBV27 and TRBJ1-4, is EAQVTQNPRYLITVTGKKLTVTCSQNMNHEYMSWYRQDPGLGLRQIYYSMNVEVTDKGDVPEGYKVSRKEKRNFPLILESPSPNQTSLYFCASSPWGRSEKLFFGSGTQLSVL.